This TCR beta chain stems from a study of T cell changes during pregnancy in multiple sclerosis. Produced via immunoSEQ multiplex PCR; TCRdb's table is partial and in-frame only. Of 50,000 to 65,000 clones listed, approximately 96% are singletons. The receptor comes from a female donor with multiple sclerosis, enrolled in a pregnancy study. The sequencing here drew on CD8+ T cells from peripheral blood mononuclear cells, taken after pregnancy.

DNA for the CDR3: TGTGCCAGCATACAGGGCATCCAAAACTTCAATCAGCCCCAGCATTTT. Translating gives CASIQGIQNFNQPQHF. V is TRBV19 and J is TRBJ1-5, with a weak D call TRBD1 (6 bases). Germline values: CDR1 LNHDA, CDR2 SQIVND (reference sequence). This CDR3 comprises 16 residues. Trimming took off 9 bases at V and 3 bases at J, with 21 bases between the two ends. Looking up the rest from reference TRBV19 and TRBJ1-5 gives the full variable domain: DGGITQSPKYLFRKEGQNVTLSCEQNLNHDAMYWYRQDPGQGLRLIYYSQIVNDFQKGDIAEGYSVSREKKESFPLTVTSAQKNPTAFYLCASIQGIQNFNQPQHFGDGTRLSIL.